The present T cell receptor (beta chain) was sequenced within a study of CD8+CD57+ T cells in acquired aplastic anemia. Ten or more counts support this clonotype. Previously, flow cytometry had revealed CD8+CD57+ cell expansion in the patients chosen for sequencing. Blood came from patients not yet given any therapy. Both TCR beta VDJ combination and CDR3 sequence profiling were carried out. Genomic DNA was the template for this profiling. TCRdb reprocessed the reads with MiXCR, giving one entry per CDR3 protein. Counted here are approximately 220,000 distinct CDR3 sequences, about half occurring once; the ten biggest clones make up just under 20%. V was shortened by 1 base and J by 10 bases, with 5 bases between the two germline ends. CDR1 and CDR2 (germline): MNHNY, SVGAGI (reference sequence). The CDR3 contains 12 residues.

V and J are TRBV6-6 and TRBJ1-6, with D uncertain. The sample was sorted CD4+, CD8+, or CD8+CD57+ T cells (not recorded which) from PBMCs. The sequence was collected from a human donor with aplastic anemia. Here the CDR3 DNA reads TGTGCCAGCAGTTACTTAGGATCACCCCTCCACTTT. Amino acid sequence: CASSYLGSPLHF.